This T cell receptor beta chain stems from a study of identical twins. Healthy Caucasians provided all donations. V was shortened by 2 bases and J by 12 bases, with 14 bases between the two germline ends. The CDR3 spans 14 residues. Study-wide findings and caveats: Clonotypes of the beta chain that were abundant in cord blood carried fewer insertions (memory repertoires showed none). Beta out-of-frame sequences showed weaker excess sharing between twins.

Each cDNA held unique molecular identifiers, and template switching gave it a universal primer site. TCRdb independently ran MiXCR on the 5' RACE reads; one entry per CDR3 protein. The table lists 1.5 million to 2 million distinct CDR3 sequences, under 35% of them singletons. This clonotype appeared a few times. The antigen remains unidentified. Sequencing used cord blood. The source of this sequence is a newborn girl in good health. The J gene is TRBJ1-6, the V gene TRBV12-3 or TRBV12-4; perhaps TRBD1 as D (5 bases). DNA of the CDR3: TGTGCCAGCAGTTTATCCCAGGGTCGGGGACCCCTCCACTTT. This codes for CASSLSQGRGPLHF.